Each of the 26 T cell receptor beta chains below was sequenced from the same sample in a study of blood T cell repertoires in COVID-19. Method: immunoSEQ multiplex PCR; TCRdb's copy keeps in-frame clones and lacks some. The repertoire includes about 190,000 clones, about 81% of them detected once, and about 11% sits in the top ten. The sample comprised peripheral blood. The receptors come from an elderly woman with COVID-19, enrolled during active disease.

The chain uses TRBV18 and TRBJ2-1; 12 bases match TRBD2. CDR1 KGHSH and CDR2 LQKENI come from the germline V gene. V shed 5 bases, J shed 7 bases, and the junction held 21 bases outside the gene matches. CDR3 length: 20 amino acids. Here the CDR3 reads CASSELSGLAGQKTGNEQFF. Written as DNA, the CDR3 is TGTGCCAGCTCAGAACTCAGTGGACTAGCGGGGCAAAAAACTGGGAATGAGCAGTTCTTC.

This CDR3 reads CASSLTYREGGYTF. As DNA, the CDR3 is TGTGCCAGCAGCTTAACTTACAGGGAGGGTGGCTACACCTTC. V gene TRBV7-2 combines with J gene TRBJ1-2, with a possible D match to TRBD1 (6 bases). Germline CDR1 reads SGHTA; CDR2 reads FQGNSA. The length of the CDR3 is 14 residues. V was cut by 2 bases and J by 7 bases, with 14 bases left in between. Using reference TRBV7-2 and TRBJ1-2 for the parts outside the CDR3, the full variable domain is GAGVSQSPSNKVTEKGKDVELRCDPISGHTALYWYRQSLGQGLEFLIYFQGNSAPDKSGLPSDRFSAERTGGSVSTLTIQRTQQEDSAVYLCASSLTYREGGYTFGSGTRLTVV.

Here the CDR3 DNA reads TGTGCCAGCAGTTACTCCGGACAGGGGAATGGCTACACCTTC. This gives the protein CASSYSGQGNGYTF. The chain joins TRBV6-5 to TRBJ1-2, with 9 bases fitting TRBD1. V lost 0 bases and J lost 6; bases outside the gene matches: 2. Germline V lookup: CDR1 MNHEY, CDR2 SVGAGI. The CDR3 extends over 14 amino acids.

The chain employs TRBV18 and TRBJ2-1, with TRBD2 identical over 10 bases. The germline CDR1 and CDR2 sequences are KGHSH and LQKENI. V gave up 0 bases and J gave up 5 bases; unmatched junction bases: 7. The CDR3 runs 17 residues. The DNA of the CDR3 is TGTGCCAGCTCACCACCACGAGGACTAGCGGAGGACAATGAGCAGTTCTTC. Protein sequence: CASSPPRGLAEDNEQFF.

The rearrangement joins TRBV9 to TRBJ1-2; a weak D match, TRBD1 (5 bases). Germline assignment: CDR1 SGDLS and CDR2 YYNGEE. CDR3 length: 13 amino acids. Trimming took 3 bases from V and 6 from J, leaving 12 bases between them. This CDR3 reads CASSAWKGDGYTF. CDR3 sequence (DNA): TGTGCCAGCAGCGCCTGGAAAGGGGATGGCTACACCTTC.

A remark on this clone: It may be a read error: a sequence one base away is much more abundant. The V gene is TRBV7-2, the J gene TRBJ1-2; tentative D call: TRBD1 (6 bases). CDR3 length: 13 residues. Per the germline V gene, CDR1 is SGHTA and CDR2 is FQGNSA. V was trimmed by 6 bases and J by 2 bases, leaving 10 bases between them. CDR3 sequence reads: CASSPDRNYGYTF. Written as DNA, the CDR3 is TGTGCCAGCAGTCCTGACAGGAACTATGGCTACACCTTC.

The chain uses TRBV5-8 and TRBJ1-2; 10 bases map to TRBD1. Trimming removed 3 bases from V and 4 bases from J; junction bases left unmatched: 0. The CDR3 totals 13 residues. CDR1 and CDR2 (germline): SGHTS, YDEGEE. Here the CDR3 DNA reads TGTGCCAGCAGCTGGACAGGGGGCTATGGCTACACCTTC. Translating gives CASSWTGGYGYTF.

This chain connects TRBV6-5 to TRBJ2-7; 10 bases agree with TRBD1. This CDR3 has 14 amino acids. Germline V CDR1 and CDR2: MNHEY, SVGAGI. Unmatched junction bases numbered 6, after V lost 6 bases and J lost 4 bases. The CDR3 bases are TGTGCCAGCAGAAGTCCGGGACAGGGGTACGAGCAGTACTTC. It is translated as CASRSPGQGYEQYF.

The chain employs TRBV4-1 and TRBJ1-2; 10 bases match TRBD1. V dropped 1 base and J dropped 11; count of bases not matched to a gene: 7. From germline, CDR1 is MGHRA and CDR2 YSYEKL. CDR3 length: 14 residues. CDR3 bases: TGCGCCAGCAGCCAAGGACAGGGGGCTTATAGGTACACCTTC. This translates into CASSQGQGAYRYTF.

The V and J genes are TRBV6-1 and TRBJ2-4, with a possible D match to TRBD1 (6 bases). Germline values: CDR1 MNHNS, CDR2 SASEGT. The CDR3 has 14 amino acids. Trimming pared 1 base from V and 9 bases from J, leaving 13 bases between. Written as DNA, the CDR3 is TGTGCCAGCAGTGAAGGGACAGACATTGGCATTCAGTACTTC. This translates into CASSEGTDIGIQYF.

V gene TRBV18 combines with J gene TRBJ2-5; 13 nucleotides line up with TRBD2. The V gene's germline CDR1 is KGHSH and CDR2 LQKENI. J lost 5 bases, V lost 6 bases, and 6 bases had no gene match. The CDR3 totals 15 residues. The CDR3 coding sequence is TGTGCCAGCTCTCCCGGACTAGCGGGAGATGAGACCCAGTACTTC. This codes for CASSPGLAGDETQYF. Drawing the rest from reference TRBV18 and TRBJ2-5, the complete variable domain is NAGVMQNPRHLVRRRGQEARLRCSPMKGHSHVYWYRQLPEEGLKFMVYLQKENIIDESGMPKERFSAEFPKEGPSILRIQQVVRGDSAAYFCASSPGLAGDETQYFGPGTRLLVL.

V and J are TRBV9 and TRBJ2-7; D ambiguous. Germline CDR1 reads SGDLS; CDR2 reads YYNGEE. V lost 0 bases, J lost 0 bases, and 7 bases lay in between. This CDR3 spans 14 amino acids. In DNA, the CDR3 is TGTGCCAGCAGCGTAGATTCCCACTCCTACGAGCAGTACTTC. It encodes CASSVDSHSYEQYF.

The J gene is TRBJ1-1, the V gene TRBV9; perhaps TRBD1 as D (6 bases). Between the trimmed V and J ends, which lost 2 bases and 0 bases, there was a span of 14 bases. The CDR3 has 16 residues. Per the germline V gene, CDR1 is SGDLS and CDR2 is YYNGEE. In nucleotides, the CDR3 is TGTGCCAGCAGCGTTACCGCGGACAGAGTGAACACTGAAGCTTTCTTT. It encodes CASSVTADRVNTEAFF.

V is TRBV6-5 and J is TRBJ1-3, with D perhaps matching TRBD1 (6 bases). The V end was cut by 6 bases, the J end by 2 bases, with 14 bases between. This CDR3 is 15 amino acids long. The germline V gene encodes CDR1 MNHEY and CDR2 SVGAGI. CDR3 in DNA: TGTGCCAGCAGGGAGATCACAGGGCCTGGAAACACCATATATTTT. Protein product: CASREITGPGNTIYF.

The chain recombines TRBV28 with TRBJ1-1; D perhaps matches TRBD1 (6 bases). The CDR3 is 12 amino acids. CDR1 is MDHEN and CDR2 is SYDVKM in the germline V gene. Between the trimmed V and J ends, which lost 2 bases and 10 bases, there was a span of 11 bases. The CDR3 DNA reads TGTGCCAGCAGTTTAAGTTCCAGGGGAGCTTTCTTT. This encodes CASSLSSRGAFF.

The chain is built from TRBV10-3 and TRBJ2-7; tentative D call: TRBD2 (6 bases). The germline CDR1 and CDR2 sequences are ENHRY and SYGVKD. This CDR3 region has 15 residues. V lost 5 bases, J lost 6 bases, and 20 bases lay in between. CDR3 loop: CAISPTGGKSFEQYF. CDR3 DNA sequence: TGTGCCATCAGTCCAACAGGAGGGAAGTCTTTCGAGCAGTACTTC.

This chain connects TRBV11-1 to TRBJ1-1, with D unclear. This CDR3 comprises 13 residues. Looked up from germline, CDR1 is SGHAT and CDR2 is FQDESV (reference sequence). Trimming removed 2 bases at V and 2 bases at J, with 6 bases between. CDR3 in DNA: TGTGCCAGCAGCTTACAATCAAACACTGAAGCTTTCTTT. This translates into CASSLQSNTEAFF.

V gene TRBV7-9 combines with J gene TRBJ2-5; TRBD2 is a possible D gene (6 bases). CDR3 length: 13 residues. Between the trimmed V and J ends, which lost 5 bases and 5 bases, there was a span of 12 bases. Germline V gives CDR1 SEHNR, CDR2 FQNEAQ (reference sequence). The CDR3 nucleotides read TGTGCCAGCAGCCTTCGGGGGAGTGAGACCCAGTACTTC. As protein: CASSLRGSETQYF.

DNA of the CDR3: TGCGCCAGCAGCCTGACCGACGGGTACGAGCAGTACTTC. Protein: CASSLTDGYEQYF. This chain joins TRBV5-1 and TRBJ2-7; D is uncertain. The CDR3 spans 13 residues. Germline V CDR1 and CDR2: SGHRS, YFSETQ. V dropped 4 bases and J dropped 4 bases, with 12 bases sitting between them.

V gene TRBV28 combines with J gene TRBJ1-2; 8 bases fit TRBD1. V shed 5 bases, J shed 8 bases, and the junction held 7 bases outside the gene matches. Germline lookup yields CDR1 MDHEN and CDR2 SYDVKM. The CDR3 is 13 residues long. This chain's CDR3 is CASSRGQGGGYTF. CDR3 bases: TGTGCCAGCAGTCGCGGACAGGGAGGAGGCTACACCTTC.

CDR3 sequence (DNA): TGTGCCAGTAGTATCGACAACCGAGGAAACACCATATATTTT. Translation: CASSIDNRGNTIYF. The chain carries TRBV19 and TRBJ1-3, with D uncertain. CDR1 is LNHDA, CDR2 SQIVND, per germline (reference sequence). The CDR3 is 14 residues long. V was clipped by 3 bases and J by 4 bases, with 10 bases between them. Based on the CDR3 plus reference TRBV19 and TRBJ1-3, the full variable domain is DGGITQSPKYLFRKEGQNVTLSCEQNLNHDAMYWYRQDPGQGLRLIYYSQIVNDFQKGDIAEGYSVSREKKESFPLTVTSAQKNPTAFYLCASSIDNRGNTIYFGEGSWLTVV.

The V call is TRBV6-2 or TRBV6-3, the J call TRBJ1-1, with 12 bases matching TRBD1. Germline CDR1 reads MNHEY; CDR2 reads SVGEGT. The CDR3 runs 20 residues. The J segment lost 1 base and the V segment lost 4 bases, leaving 16 bases of the junction unmatched. The CDR3 DNA sequence: TGTGCCAGCAGTTCCGTTCCGGGACAGGGGGCGGGATACCAGAACACTGAAGCTTTCTTT. Residues: CASSSVPGQGAGYQNTEAFF.

The CDR3 nucleotides are TGTGCCAGCAGCCAAGAGAGGGCGAGACAGCGGGATTCACCCCTCCACTTT. Translated, it gives CASSQERARQRDSPLHF. The gene calls are TRBV4-2 and TRBJ1-6, with D perhaps matching TRBD1 (5 bases). The ends were cut back, 0 bases at V and 8 bases at J, with 17 bases in the middle. CDR1 is LGHNA and CDR2 is YNFKEQ in the germline V gene. The CDR3 sequence is 17 residues long.

This chain uses TRBV11-2 with TRBJ1-1; D is unresolved. V lost 1 base and J 1 base, leaving 10 bases between the germline ends. This CDR3 has 15 amino acids. Germline V gene sequence: CDR1 SGHAT, CDR2 FQNNGV. The CDR3 nucleotides read TGTGCCAGCAGCTTAGCCTTGGCGGGGAACACTGAAGCTTTCTTT. This encodes CASSLALAGNTEAFF.

The V call is TRBV3-1 (or the pseudogene TRBV3-2), the J call TRBJ2-1; D is perhaps TRBD2 (5 bases). This CDR3 region has 15 residues. CDR1 is LGHDT and CDR2 is YNNKEL in the germline V gene (reference sequence). The V gene lost 2 bases and the J gene lost 7 bases, with 15 bases spanning the gap. The CDR3 bases are TGTGCCAGCAGCCAAAACCTGGGAGTGGGAAATGAGCAGTTCTTC. Protein product: CASSQNLGVGNEQFF.

J is TRBJ1-1 and V is TRBV7-2; no definite D call. V shed 3 bases and J shed 4 bases, with 9 bases lying between them. The CDR3 is made up of 13 amino acids. The germline V gene has CDR1 SGHTA and CDR2 FQGNSA. The CDR3 DNA follows: TGTGCCAGCAGCTTTCAGTGGAGCACTGAAGCTTTCTTT. This sequence encodes CASSFQWSTEAFF.